Below, 31 T cell receptor beta chains from the same sample are listed, as sequenced in a study of blood T cell repertoires in COVID-19. Clones were read by immunoSEQ multiplex PCR, and TCRdb kept only the in-frame ones, dropping some. Counted here are 150,000 to 200,000 clones, 80% to 90% occurring once; the ten biggest clones make up about 4%. The material sequenced was PBMCs or T cells enriched from blood (not recorded which). Receptors originate from a woman aged 45-59 years in a cohort exposed to, infected with or recovered from COVID-19 (not recorded which).

The V call is TRBV15, the J call TRBJ1-1; 9 bases are shared with TRBD1. CDR3 length equals 15 residues. Germline loops: CDR1 LNHNV, CDR2 YYDKDF (reference sequence). With 4 bases clipped from V and 0 bases from J, the junction kept 3 bases outside the gene matches. The CDR3 DNA is TGTGCCACCAGCAAAGACAGGGGGATGAACACTGAAGCTTTCTTT. Protein product: CATSKDRGMNTEAFF.

The chain employs TRBV6-4 and TRBJ2-1; TRBD1 is a possible D gene (5 bases). From germline, CDR1 is MRHNA and CDR2 SNTAGT. Trimming stripped 3 bases from V and 7 bases from J, with 13 bases between. This CDR3 has 14 amino acids. This CDR3 reads CASSEGDPWNEQFF. CDR3 sequence (DNA): TGTGCCAGCAGTGAAGGGGATCCGTGGAATGAGCAGTTCTTC.

The chain combines TRBV10-3 with TRBJ2-7, with D perhaps TRBD1 (6 bases). The germline CDR1 and CDR2 sequences are ENHRY and SYGVKD. Trimming cost V 7 bases and J 0 bases, with 13 bases left between them. The CDR3 is 14 residues long. Here the CDR3 reads CAIKGTTSSYEQYF. In DNA, the CDR3 is TGTGCCATCAAAGGGACAACGAGCTCCTACGAGCAGTACTTC.

The chain joins TRBV5-1 to TRBJ1-1; tentative D call: TRBD1 (5 bases). V lost 0 bases and J lost 1, with 13 bases in between. There are 16 residues in the CDR3. Germline CDR1 and CDR2: SGHRS and YFSETQ. The CDR3 here is CASSLVGAHRNTEAFF. The CDR3, as DNA: TGCGCCAGCAGCTTGGTAGGGGCACACAGGAACACTGAAGCTTTCTTT.

This rearrangement joins TRBV11-3 to TRBJ2-5, with 8 nucleotides matching TRBD1. With V trimmed by 5 bases and J by 2 bases, 7 bases remained unmatched. CDR3 length: 15 amino acids. The germline gives CDR1 SGHNT, CDR2 YENEEA. This chain's CDR3 is CASSPGQGYQETQYF. The CDR3 DNA reads as TGTGCCAGCAGCCCCGGACAGGGATATCAAGAGACCCAGTACTTC.

This chain links TRBV29-1 with TRBJ2-2, with 8 bases aligning to TRBD1. There are 16 residues in the CDR3. From germline, CDR1 is SQVTM and CDR2 ANQGSEA. With V trimmed by 0 bases and J by 5 bases, 8 bases remained unmatched. The chain's CDR3 is CSVEDPQGAYTGELFF. CDR3 nucleotide sequence: TGCAGCGTTGAAGATCCCCAGGGGGCATATACCGGGGAGCTGTTTTTT.

By sample fraction, this clone is medium-sized. The chain's CDR3 is CASSSENSHGGELFF. The CDR3 DNA sequence: TGCGCCAGCAGCTCCGAAAACTCCCATGGCGGGGAGCTGTTTTTT. The chain carries TRBV5-1 and TRBJ2-2; no definite D call. The CDR3 totals 15 residues. V was clipped by 3 bases and J by 7 bases, with 16 bases between them. Germline V gene sequence: CDR1 SGHRS, CDR2 YFSETQ.

V usage is TRBV28 and J usage is TRBJ1-6; no reliable D call. Trimming pared 3 bases from V and 6 bases from J, leaving 9 bases between. Germline-derived CDR1 and CDR2 are MDHEN and SYDVKM. The CDR3 runs to 14 residues. The CDR3: CASSFGQVNSPLHF. The DNA for the CDR3 is TGTGCCAGCAGTTTTGGGCAGGTTAATTCACCCCTCCACTTT.

The chain employs TRBV25-1 and TRBJ2-1, with 7 bases identical to TRBD2. CDR3 length equals 14 residues. Germline CDR1 and CDR2: MGHDK and SYGVNS. V was clipped by 2 bases and J by 4 bases; unmatched bases: 2. CDR3 nucleotides: TGTGCCAGCAGTGAAAAGGGAGGGTACAATGAGCAGTTCTTC. Translated: CASSEKGGYNEQFF. Full variable domain (missing parts from reference TRBV25-1 and TRBJ2-1): EADIYQTPRYLVIGTGKKITLECSQTMGHDKMYWYQQDPGMELHLIHYSYGVNSTEKGDLSSESTVSRIRTEHFPLTLESARPSHTSQYLCASSEKGGYNEQFFGPGTRLTVL.

The V and J genes are TRBV9 and TRBJ2-5; TRBD1 matches at 8 bases. V trimming: 3 bases; J trimming: 5 bases; junction bases outside the gene matches: 9. In germline, CDR1 is SGDLS, CDR2 YYNGEE. This CDR3 is built from 15 residues. CDR3 sequence: CASSETGATHETQYF. In nucleotides, the CDR3 is TGTGCCAGCAGCGAGACAGGGGCGACACACGAGACCCAGTACTTC.

V and J are TRBV5-6 and TRBJ2-3, with D maybe TRBD2 (5 bases). Germline CDR1 is SGHDT and CDR2 is YYEEEE. Trimming removed 2 bases at V and 4 bases at J, with 14 bases between. The length of the CDR3 is 15 residues. This CDR3 is CASSFVDYSADTQYF. DNA of the CDR3: TGTGCCAGCAGCTTTGTCGACTATAGTGCAGATACGCAGTATTTT.

CDR3 nucleotide sequence: TGTGCCAGCAGCCCCCCGGCGACAGGGCTGATGGATTCACCCCTCCACTTT. Its protein product is CASSPPATGLMDSPLHF. V is TRBV28 and J is TRBJ1-6, with 7 bases matching TRBD1. Germline trimming cut 6 bases from V and 8 bases from J; bases unmatched to any gene: 16. The CDR3 runs to 17 residues. Germline V gene lookup returns CDR1 MDHEN and CDR2 SYDVKM. The complete variable domain, with remaining parts taken from reference TRBV28 and TRBJ1-6, reads DVKVTQSSRYLVKRTGEKVFLECVQDMDHENMFWYRQDPGLGLRLIYFSYDVKMKEKGDIPEGYSVSREKKERFSLILESASTNQTSMYLCASSPPATGLMDSPLHFGNGTRLTVT.

The CDR3 DNA follows: TGTGCCAGCAGTTTTAGTCACTTGAACACTGAAGCTTTCTTT. Its protein is CASSFSHLNTEAFF. The gene calls are TRBV27 and TRBJ1-1; the D is unclear. CDR3 length: 14 residues. Germline-derived CDR1 and CDR2 are MNHEY and SMNVEV (reference sequence). Trimming left V 3 bases short and J 0 bases short, with 8 bases between.

This chain connects TRBV7-9 to TRBJ1-3, with TRBD1 as a possible D gene (5 bases). The germline V gene encodes CDR1 SEHNR and CDR2 FQNEAQ (reference sequence). The V and J ends lost 3 bases and 4 bases respectively, with 10 bases between them. CDR3 length equals 14 residues. CDR3 sequence: CASSLAGVGNTIYF. CDR3 bases: TGTGCCAGCAGCTTGGCGGGGGTAGGAAACACCATATATTTT. Full variable domain (outside the CDR3, taken from reference TRBV7-9 and TRBJ1-3): DTGVSQNPRHKITKRGQNVTFRCDPISEHNRLYWYRQTLGQGPEFLTYFQNEAQLEKSRLLSDRFSAERPKGSFSTLEIQRTEQGDSAMYLCASSLAGVGNTIYFGEGSWLTVV.

J is TRBJ2-1 and V is TRBV28; 11 bases map to TRBD2. V was clipped by 8 bases and J by 9 bases; unmatched bases: 9. Germline-derived CDR1 and CDR2 are MDHEN and SYDVKM. The CDR3 contains 14 residues. The CDR3 reads CASRGDGLAGEQFF. The CDR3 DNA sequence: TGTGCCAGCCGAGGGGATGGACTAGCGGGTGAGCAGTTCTTC.

V usage is TRBV28 and J usage is TRBJ2-3; D might be TRBD2 (6 bases). V lost 6 bases to trimming and J lost 1 base, with 17 bases between them. CDR3 length: 16 amino acids. Germline values: CDR1 MDHEN, CDR2 SYDVKM. CDR3 nucleotide sequence: TGTGCCAGCAGCTCTCGTTCCGGCGGGGGCACAGATACGCAGTATTTT. Encoded protein: CASSSRSGGGTDTQYF.

The V call is TRBV18, the J call TRBJ2-1; a possible D gene is TRBD1 (6 bases). This CDR3 has 17 amino acids. V was pared by 3 bases and J by 3 bases, with 18 bases between. In germline, CDR1 is KGHSH, CDR2 LQKENI. The CDR3: CASSPSRTTGHYNEQFF. The CDR3 DNA reads TGTGCCAGCTCACCTTCCAGAACGACAGGACACTACAATGAGCAGTTCTTC.

The chain employs TRBV13 and TRBJ1-3, with 7 nucleotides matching TRBD1. V gave up 5 bases and J gave up 9 bases; unmatched junction bases: 10. The germline V gene encodes CDR1 PRHDT and CDR2 FYEKMQ (reference sequence). The CDR3 consists of 14 residues. The CDR3 bases are TGTGCCAGCAGCCTATACAGGGGCCGGGGCACCATATATTTT. Its translation is CASSLYRGRGTIYF.

The rearrangement joins TRBV19 to TRBJ1-2, with D possibly matching TRBD1 (6 bases). The germline V and J ends were trimmed by 7 bases and 0 bases, with 9 bases remaining between them. Looked up from germline, CDR1 is LNHDA and CDR2 is SQIVND (reference sequence). The CDR3 covers 13 residues. CDR3 nucleotide sequence: TGTGCCAGTACCAGGGGAGCTAACTATGGCTACACCTTC. It codes for CASTRGANYGYTF.

The chain employs TRBV29-1 and TRBJ2-1; 8 nucleotides match TRBD1. CDR1 and CDR2 from the germline V gene are SQVTM and ANQGSEA. Trimming at V came to 3 bases and at J to 9 bases, leaving 16 bases not matched to a gene. CDR3 length: 16 amino acids. This CDR3 is CSVDGGAGGFKGEQFF. For the CDR3, the DNA is TGCAGCGTTGACGGTGGGGCAGGGGGCTTCAAAGGTGAGCAGTTCTTC.

This chain connects TRBV6-5 to TRBJ1-4; TRBD1 might be the D (6 bases). The V gene lost 6 bases and the J gene lost 13 bases, with 21 bases spanning the gap. The CDR3 runs to 14 residues. From germline, CDR1 is MNHEY and CDR2 SVGAGI. The CDR3 sequence: CASRVKGVGSRLFF. The CDR3 DNA is TGTGCCAGCAGAGTTAAGGGGGTGGGGAGTCGACTGTTTTTT.

The chain employs TRBV6-5 and TRBJ2-2; possible D gene TRBD1, 5 bases. With 4 bases removed from V and 3 bases from J, the gap between germline ends came to 12 bases. CDR3 size: 15 residues. CDR1 is MNHEY and CDR2 is SVGAGI in the germline V gene. In DNA, the CDR3 is TGTGCCAGCAGTTCGGACACCTGGGACACCGGGGAGCTGTTTTTT. Translation: CASSSDTWDTGELFF.

This chain joins TRBV28 and TRBJ1-1, with D perhaps matching TRBD1 (6 bases). Between the trimmed V and J ends, which lost 3 bases and 3 bases, there was a span of 11 bases. This CDR3 spans 14 amino acids. Looked up from germline, CDR1 is MDHEN and CDR2 is SYDVKM. The CDR3 DNA reads TGTGCCAGCAGTTTGGGGGGGGCTGACACTGAAGCTTTCTTT. Protein product: CASSLGGADTEAFF. Combining the CDR3 with reference TRBV28 and TRBJ1-1 gives the whole variable domain DVKVTQSSRYLVKRTGEKVFLECVQDMDHENMFWYRQDPGLGLRLIYFSYDVKMKEKGDIPEGYSVSREKKERFSLILESASTNQTSMYLCASSLGGADTEAFFGQGTRLTVV.

The V gene is TRBV5-8, the J gene TRBJ1-1; D is possibly TRBD1 (5 bases). Between the trimmed V and J ends, which lost 0 bases and 6 bases, there was a span of 15 bases. There are 15 residues in the CDR3. Per the germline V gene, CDR1 is SGHTS and CDR2 is YDEGEE. CDR3 loop: CASSLEVRVYAEAFF. CDR3 nucleotide sequence: TGTGCCAGCAGCTTGGAGGTCAGGGTATATGCTGAAGCTTTCTTT.

The chain recombines TRBV7-9 with TRBJ1-3; D is unclear. The germline V gene encodes CDR1 SEHNR and CDR2 FQNEAQ (reference sequence). Trimming took off 5 bases at V and 0 bases at J, with 17 bases between the two ends. The CDR3 sequence is 17 residues long. The chain's CDR3 is CASSPTAGYHSGNTIYF. As DNA, the CDR3 is TGTGCCAGCAGCCCGACCGCGGGCTACCACTCTGGAAACACCATATATTTT.

The V gene is TRBV5-1, the J gene TRBJ2-3; TRBD1 matches at 9 bases. Unmatched junction bases numbered 7, after V lost 2 bases and J lost 3 bases. Germline V gene lookup returns CDR1 SGHRS and CDR2 YFSETQ. The CDR3 runs to 16 residues. In DNA form, the CDR3 reads TGCGCCAGCAGCTTTTACATGGACAGGGGAACAGATACGCAGTATTTT. Its protein product is CASSFYMDRGTDTQYF.

The CDR3 reads CASSRQGGGLGTDTQYF. The CDR3 coding sequence is TGTGCCAGCAGCCGGCAAGGGGGGGGGTTAGGCACAGATACGCAGTATTTT. The V call is TRBV4-2, the J call TRBJ2-3, with D possibly matching TRBD2 (7 bases). CDR1 and CDR2 from the germline V gene are LGHNA and YNFKEQ. V was trimmed by 4 bases and J by 1 base, leaving 18 bases between them. This CDR3 is built from 17 residues.

The chain is built from TRBV2 and TRBJ2-2, with 7 bases that match TRBD1. The CDR3 runs 19 residues. Germline V gene lookup returns CDR1 SNHLY and CDR2 FYNNEI. The V gene end was trimmed by 4 bases and the J gene end by 1 base; junction bases not matched to a gene: 15. The CDR3 DNA reads as TGTGCCAGCAGTGGTTCTACCGGGACAGCTTCTTTGAACACCGGGGAGCTGTTTTTT. It is translated as CASSGSTGTASLNTGELFF.

The CDR3 here is CSVLLAGGITDTQYF. The CDR3 DNA reads as TGCAGCGTCTTACTAGCGGGAGGGATCACAGATACGCAGTATTTT. The chain carries TRBV29-1 and TRBJ2-3; 13 nucleotides align to TRBD2. CDR1 is SQVTM and CDR2 is ANQGSEA in the germline V gene. The CDR3 has 15 amino acids. The ends lost 6 bases at V and 2 bases at J; junction bases unmatched: 5.

The chain carries TRBV5-1 and TRBJ2-7; 7 nucleotides line up with TRBD1. V trimming: 3 bases; J trimming: 4 bases; junction bases outside the gene matches: 7. Germline CDR1 SGHRS, CDR2 YFSETQ. The length of the CDR3 is 14 residues. CDR3 nucleotide sequence: TGCGCCAGCAGCTGGATGGACAGGCTTTACGAGCAGTACTTC. Amino acid sequence: CASSWMDRLYEQYF.

This sequence joins TRBV28 and TRBJ1-1; D gene uncertain. Germline lookup yields CDR1 MDHEN and CDR2 SYDVKM. V was clipped by 1 base and J by 2 bases, with 8 bases between them. The CDR3 sequence is 14 residues long. CDR3 nucleotide sequence: TGTGCCAGCAGTTTATTGCGGTATAACACTGAAGCTTTCTTT. Translated, it gives CASSLLRYNTEAFF.